This TCR beta chain was captured by sequencing in a study of blood T cell repertoires in COVID-19. For the study at large: Both acute and convalescent COVID-19 samples were obtained from the United States, Italy and Spain. The cDNA or gDNA used as material had been derived from T cells, B-cell-depleted T cells, or PBMCs.

V dropped 4 bases and J dropped 8; count of bases not matched to a gene: 8. Germline V gives CDR1 MNHEY, CDR2 SMNVEV (reference sequence). The length of the CDR3 is 14 residues. The authors' processing: Amplification from reference gene primers served as the basis for estimated nucleated cell counts. Sequenced by immunoSEQ multiplex PCR; TCRdb stores in-frame clones only, minus some. V, J and clone size are taken as reported in that table, and D and trimming were inferred from the DNA itself. The table records some 170,000 clones, 82% of them present only once. The chain combines TRBV27 with TRBJ1-2; 9 bases fit TRBD1. This TCR derives from a woman in her sixties or seventies with acute or convalescent COVID-19. The sample taken for sequencing was peripheral blood. The CDR3 nucleotides are TGTGCCAGCAGTTCGGGACAGGGCTTTGGCGGCTACACCTTC. Its protein is CASSSGQGFGGYTF.